This TCR beta chain originates from a study of blood T cells in healthy people across ages. Turning to the study itself: Researchers report that template switching captured about one barcoded beta molecule per two T cells. Findings of the study overall: Compared with aged donors, long-lived donors showed fewer expanded clones, suggesting selection. Roughly linearly, TCR beta diversity per million T cells fell as age increased.

About this clonotype itself: Its target is not known.

V shed 3 bases, J shed 5 bases, and the junction held 8 bases outside the gene matches. The germline CDR1 and CDR2 sequences are SGHRS and YFSETQ. This CDR3 spans 14 amino acids. Sample-barcoded 5' priming and a J-beta primer mix drove a second PCR of about 6 to 12 cycles. TCRdb re-derived calls from the 5' RACE reads in MiXCR, one entry per CDR3 protein. Among around 1,000,000 distinct CDR3 sequences, 35% to 40% were seen once, and the ten largest hold around 12%. The donors, aged roughly 6 to 100, were healthy Caucasians from Russia. Input material: blood. V usage is TRBV5-1 and J usage is TRBJ2-7, with TRBD1 matching over 7 bases. The sequence was collected from a man aged 18 to 30 in good health. In DNA form, the CDR3 reads TGCGCCAGCAGCTACACGACAGGGTTCGACGAGCAGTACTTC. Its translation: CASSYTTGFDEQYF. The variable domain in full, completed from reference TRBV5-1 and TRBJ2-7, reads KAGVTQTPRYLIKTRGQQVTLSCSPISGHRSVSWYQQTPGQGLQFLFEYFSETQRNKGNFPGRFSGRQFSNSRSEMNVSTLELGDSALYLCASSYTTGFDEQYFGPGTRLTVT.